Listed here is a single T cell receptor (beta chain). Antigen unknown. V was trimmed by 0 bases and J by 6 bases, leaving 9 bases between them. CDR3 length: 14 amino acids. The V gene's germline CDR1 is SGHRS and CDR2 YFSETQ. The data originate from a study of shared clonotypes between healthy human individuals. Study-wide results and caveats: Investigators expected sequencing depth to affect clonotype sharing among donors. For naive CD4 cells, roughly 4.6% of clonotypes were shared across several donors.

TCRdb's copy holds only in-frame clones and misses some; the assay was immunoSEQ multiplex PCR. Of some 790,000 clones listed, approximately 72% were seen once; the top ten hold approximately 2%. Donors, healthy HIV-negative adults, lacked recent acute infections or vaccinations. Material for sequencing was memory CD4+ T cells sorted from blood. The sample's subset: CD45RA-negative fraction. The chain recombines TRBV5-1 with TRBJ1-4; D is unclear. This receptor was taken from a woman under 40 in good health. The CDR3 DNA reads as TGCGCCAGCAGCTTGGGGCAGGAACATGAAAAACTGTTTTTT. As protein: CASSLGQEHEKLFF.